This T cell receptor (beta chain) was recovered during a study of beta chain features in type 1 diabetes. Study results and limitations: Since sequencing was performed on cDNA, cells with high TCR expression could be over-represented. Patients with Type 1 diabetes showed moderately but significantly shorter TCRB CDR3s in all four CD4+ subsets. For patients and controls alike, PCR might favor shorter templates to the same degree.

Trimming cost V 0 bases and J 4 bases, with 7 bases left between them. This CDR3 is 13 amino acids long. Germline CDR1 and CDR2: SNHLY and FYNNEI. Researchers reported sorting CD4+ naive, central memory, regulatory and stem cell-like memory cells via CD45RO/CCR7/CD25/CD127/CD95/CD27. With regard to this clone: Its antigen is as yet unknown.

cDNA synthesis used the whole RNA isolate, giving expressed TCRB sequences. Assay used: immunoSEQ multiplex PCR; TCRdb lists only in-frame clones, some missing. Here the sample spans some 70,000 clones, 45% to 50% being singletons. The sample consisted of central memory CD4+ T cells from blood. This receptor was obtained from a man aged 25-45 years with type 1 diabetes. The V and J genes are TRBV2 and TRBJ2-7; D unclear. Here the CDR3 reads CASSEARFYEQYF. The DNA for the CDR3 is TGTGCCAGCAGTGAAGCGCGGTTTTACGAGCAGTACTTC.